This T cell receptor (beta chain) was profiled in a study of T cells in Graves' hyperthyroidism and ophthalmopathy. The study's findings and limits: Median prediction lead before ophthalmopathy onset was 5 to 7.5 months with the model.

This clonotype was seen ten or more times. Its antigen remains unknown. Using RNA transcripts as the source, TCR beta CDR3 regions were amplified. During a first-round RT-PCR of the TCR CDR3, the HTBI primer set was used. TCRdb recomputed calls from the multiplex PCR reads with MiXCR, one row per CDR3 protein. The sample lists about 610,000 distinct CDR3 sequences; 35% to 55% were seen once. Used for diagnoses were clinical symptoms, serum thyroxine and TRAb, thyroid ultrasound and orbital computed tomography. Sequenced: peripheral blood or thyroid tissue (not recorded which). This TCR derives from a young woman with Graves' hyperthyroidism.

The DNA of the CDR3 is TGCAGCGTTGAGGGGAGCGGGGACAGCACAGATACGCAGTATTTT. It is translated as CSVEGSGDSTDTQYF. The rearrangement uses TRBV29-1 and TRBJ2-3; 7 nucleotides align to TRBD2. The V and J ends lost 3 bases and 0 bases, in that order; junction bases with no gene match: 6. The CDR3 runs 15 residues. Germline loops: CDR1 SQVTM, CDR2 ANQGSEA.